The 26 T cell receptor beta chains below come from one sample, sequenced in a study of shared clonotypes between healthy human individuals. Profiling relied on immunoSEQ multiplex PCR, and the TCRdb table lists in-frame clones only, not all of them. This sample has some 1 million clones, with around 76% found just once. Material for sequencing was memory CD4+ T cells sorted from blood. As for subset: CD45RA-negative fraction. The receptor set was obtained from a man aged 18-30 years in good health.

The V gene is TRBV6-5, the J gene TRBJ1-4; 11 bases line up with TRBD1. With V trimmed by 2 bases and J by 5 bases, 4 bases remained unmatched. The germline V gene encodes CDR1 MNHEY and CDR2 SVGAGI. The CDR3 is 16 residues long. CDR3 bases: TGTGCCAGCAGTTACGGGACAGGGGGAGGAAATGAAAAACTGTTTTTT. Amino acid sequence: CASSYGTGGGNEKLFF.

The CDR3: CSASIWETLHF. Here the CDR3 DNA reads TGCAGTGCTAGTATATGGGAAACCCTCCACTTT. The chain recombines TRBV20-1 with TRBJ1-6, with unresolved D. V lost 3 bases and J 14 bases, leaving 11 bases between the germline ends. Per germline, CDR1 DFQATT and CDR2 SNEGSKA (reference sequence). The CDR3 is 11 amino acids.

The rearrangement links TRBV7-2 to TRBJ2-3, with no clear D. This CDR3 has 13 residues. Trimming left V 4 bases short and J 4 bases short, with 9 bases between. CDR1 and CDR2 (germline): SGHTA, FQGNSA. CDR3 sequence: CASSSTRADTQYF. The CDR3 nucleotides are TGTGCCAGCAGCTCAACTCGGGCAGATACGCAGTATTTT.

The chain links TRBV6-1 to TRBJ1-5, with TRBD1 identical over 7 bases. Looked up from germline, CDR1 is MNHNS and CDR2 is SASEGT. With 6 bases clipped from V and 5 bases from J, the junction kept 10 bases outside the gene matches. This CDR3 contains 15 residues. The CDR3: CASSRRQGGDQPQHF. The CDR3 region has the DNA TGTGCCAGCAGCCGGAGACAGGGTGGGGATCAGCCCCAGCATTTT.

The V call is TRBV2, the J call TRBJ2-1; 10 bases agree with TRBD2. The CDR3 covers 15 residues. Germline assignment: CDR1 SNHLY and CDR2 FYNNEI. V shed 4 bases and J 6 bases; nucleotides not matched to a gene: 6. This chain's CDR3 is CASSVGTSVGNEQFF. CDR3 nucleotides: TGTGCCAGCAGTGTGGGGACTAGCGTAGGCAATGAGCAGTTCTTC.

The CDR3 here is CASSQDGARWGREQFF. CDR3 nucleotide sequence: TGCGCCAGCAGCCAAGATGGGGCTAGATGGGGACGTGAGCAGTTCTTC. This sequence joins TRBV4-1 and TRBJ2-1; tentatively, D is TRBD1 or TRBD2 (5 bases each). Germline V gives CDR1 MGHRA, CDR2 YSYEKL. The CDR3 sequence is 16 residues long. V shed 0 bases and J shed 9 bases, with 18 bases lying between them.

The chain uses TRBV19 and TRBJ1-5; the match to TRBD1 covers 8 bases. CDR1 and CDR2 from the germline V gene are LNHDA and SQIVND (reference sequence). Losses at the gene ends were 6 bases for V and 1 base for J; bases not matched to a gene: 11. The CDR3 totals 17 residues. The CDR3 DNA reads as TGTGCCAGTAGCTTCGACAGGGGAGGGGTGAGCAATCAGCCCCAGCATTTT. Amino acids: CASSFDRGGVSNQPQHF.

As for this clone: The sample holds other DNA sequences that translate to the same CDR3. V usage is TRBV5-1 and J usage is TRBJ2-7; either TRBD1 or TRBD2 may supply D (5 bases each). The CDR3 loop spans 14 amino acids. Germline CDR1 reads SGHRS; CDR2 reads YFSETQ. V lost 1 base and J lost 0, with 8 bases in between. CDR3 DNA: TGCGCCAGCAGCTTGTCAGGGAGCTCCTACGAGCAGTACTTC. It is translated as CASSLSGSSYEQYF.

The V call is TRBV6-1, the J call TRBJ2-3; possible D gene TRBD1, 5 bases. With 1 base removed from V and 2 bases from J, the gap between germline ends came to 13 bases. Germline V gives CDR1 MNHNS, CDR2 SASEGT. This CDR3 has 16 residues. CDR3 nucleotide sequence: TGTGCCAGCAGTGAAGAGGTAGCAGGGTTCACAGATACGCAGTATTTT. It specifies CASSEEVAGFTDTQYF.

The chain employs TRBV18 and TRBJ2-7; possible D gene TRBD1, 5 bases. The CDR3 totals 15 residues. Germline V CDR1 and CDR2: KGHSH, LQKENI. The V and J ends lost 3 bases and 1 base respectively, with 13 bases between them. Here the CDR3 DNA reads TGTGCCAGCTCACCGAAACTGACAGATTCCTACGAGCAGTACTTC. Encoded protein: CASSPKLTDSYEQYF. Drawing the rest from reference TRBV18 and TRBJ2-7, the complete variable domain is NAGVMQNPRHLVRRRGQEARLRCSPMKGHSHVYWYRQLPEEGLKFMVYLQKENIIDESGMPKERFSAEFPKEGPSILRIQQVVRGDSAAYFCASSPKLTDSYEQYFGPGTRLTVT.

This chain joins TRBV5-1 and TRBJ2-7, with 8 bases lining up with TRBD1. This CDR3 has 16 residues. Germline V CDR1 and CDR2: SGHRS, YFSETQ. Losses at the gene ends were 0 bases for V and 2 bases for J; bases not matched to a gene: 7. Here the CDR3 reads CASSLVVGTGAYEQYF. For the CDR3, the DNA is TGCGCCAGCAGCTTGGTCGTTGGGACAGGAGCCTACGAGCAGTACTTC.

The rearrangement uses TRBV6-1 and TRBJ2-1, with D possibly being TRBD1 (6 bases). V gave up 2 bases and J gave up 6 bases, with 11 bases separating them. CDR3 length: 14 amino acids. CDR1 and CDR2 (germline): MNHNS, SASEGT. DNA of the CDR3: TGTGCCAGCAGTGAACCCGACAGGACCAATGAGCAGTTCTTC. Encoded protein: CASSEPDRTNEQFF.

The V call is TRBV6-5, the J call TRBJ2-5; a weak D match, TRBD1 (8 bases). CDR3 length: 15 residues. Looked up from germline, CDR1 is MNHEY and CDR2 is SVGAGI. Trimming took off 5 bases at V and 5 bases at J, with 18 bases between the two ends. CDR3 DNA sequence: TGTGCCAGCAGTCGCCGACAGGGGAGGGTGGAGACCCAGTACTTC. Its protein is CASSRRQGRVETQYF.

The gene calls are TRBV5-6 and TRBJ2-7, with a weak D call TRBD2 (6 bases). The CDR3 covers 15 residues. CDR1 SGHDT and CDR2 YYEEEE come from the germline V gene. V lost 4 bases and J lost 2, with 16 bases in between. In DNA form, the CDR3 reads TGTGCCAGCAGCCTCGGGACTCATCCTACCTACGAGCAGTACTTC. This encodes CASSLGTHPTYEQYF.

This chain connects TRBV7-9 to TRBJ2-7; TRBD1 agrees at 8 bases. Germline trimming cut 2 bases from V and 5 bases from J; bases unmatched to any gene: 2. Germline V lookup: CDR1 SEHNR, CDR2 FQNEAQ (reference sequence). CDR3 size: 13 residues. The chain's CDR3 is CASSLRTGNEQYF. DNA of the CDR3: TGTGCCAGCAGCTTAAGGACAGGGAACGAGCAGTACTTC.

This clone was picked up a small number of times. The chain carries TRBV5-6 and TRBJ2-6; D not resolved. The CDR3 is made up of 13 amino acids. CDR1 is SGHDT, CDR2 YYEEEE, per germline. V dropped 4 bases and J dropped 17 bases, with 19 bases sitting between them. The CDR3 loop is CASSRSMSGNLTF. The CDR3 nucleotides are TGTGCCAGCAGCCGGTCCATGAGTGGCAATTTGACTTTC.

The CDR3 spells CASSSIWGSGTDTQYF. DNA for the CDR3: TGCGCCAGCAGCTCGATCTGGGGTAGCGGCACAGATACGCAGTATTTT. The V gene is TRBV10-2, the J gene TRBJ2-3; D perhaps matches TRBD2 (5 bases). Germline V lookup: CDR1 WSHSY, CDR2 SAAADI. V was cut by 6 bases and J by 1 base, with 17 bases left in between. This CDR3 region has 16 residues.

The CDR3 loop is CASSLGAGARARYEQYF. CDR3 nucleotide sequence: TGTGCCAGCAGCTTAGGCGCGGGGGCCAGAGCTCGATACGAGCAGTACTTC. V is TRBV13 and J is TRBJ2-7, with D possibly TRBD2 on 7 matching bases. The CDR3 spans 17 residues. Germline V gene data show CDR1 as PRHDT and CDR2 as FYEKMQ (reference sequence). Trimming took 0 bases from V and 4 from J, leaving 19 bases between them.

The chain couples TRBV12-2 to TRBJ2-7; the DNA was not compared with TRBD2, the D call given in the table. TRBV12-2 has pseudogene status. The CDR3 sequence is 14 residues long. CDR3 DNA sequence: TGTGCAAGTCGCTTAGCTAGCGCAGTAAAGGAGCAGTACTTC. Its protein is CASRLASAVKEQYF.

This clone was recorded at least ten times. J is TRBJ2-3 and V is TRBV5-6; no reliable D call. The germline V gene has CDR1 SGHDT and CDR2 YYEEEE. V lost 2 bases to trimming and J lost 1 base, with 8 bases between them. The length of the CDR3 is 14 residues. The CDR3 protein is CASSFPQGTDTQYF. In DNA, the CDR3 is TGTGCCAGCAGCTTCCCCCAGGGCACAGATACGCAGTATTTT.

This clone has a handful of counts. This chain connects TRBV7-9 to TRBJ1-1, with D uncertain. V lost 5 bases and J 1 base, leaving 11 bases between the germline ends. The CDR3 has 14 residues. CDR1 and CDR2 from the germline V gene are SEHNR and FQNEAQ (reference sequence). CDR3 coding DNA: TGTGCCAGCAGCGCTTCTCGCCAGAACACTGAAGCTTTCTTT. Protein product: CASSASRQNTEAFF.

The genes are TRBV30 and TRBJ1-4; TRBD1 aligns across 10 bases. This CDR3 spans 15 amino acids. V dropped 0 bases and J dropped 7; count of bases not matched to a gene: 5. Germline assignment: CDR1 GTSNPN and CDR2 SVGIG (reference sequence). CDR3 nucleotides: TGTGCCTGGAGTGTCCCCGACAGGGGGCGTGAAAAACTGTTTTTT. It specifies CAWSVPDRGREKLFF.

Only a few counts were recorded for this clone. The J gene is TRBJ1-1, the V gene TRBV18, with a tentative D call TRBD1 (5 bases). This CDR3 contains 14 residues. Germline V gene sequence: CDR1 KGHSH, CDR2 LQKENI. Trimming took off 2 bases at V and 3 bases at J, with 10 bases between the two ends. CDR3 region: CASSPMGVYTEAFF. Here the CDR3 DNA reads TGTGCCAGCTCACCAATGGGGGTGTACACTGAAGCTTTCTTT. Supplemented by reference TRBV18 and TRBJ1-1, the full variable domain reads NAGVMQNPRHLVRRRGQEARLRCSPMKGHSHVYWYRQLPEEGLKFMVYLQKENIIDESGMPKERFSAEFPKEGPSILRIQQVVRGDSAAYFCASSPMGVYTEAFFGQGTRLTVV.

This clone has a handful of counts. The J gene is TRBJ2-5, the V gene TRBV6-5; 7 nucleotides align to TRBD2. The V gene's germline CDR1 is MNHEY and CDR2 SVGAGI. The CDR3 contains 15 residues. Trimming at V came to 5 bases and at J to 1 base, leaving 7 bases not matched to a gene. The CDR3 DNA is TGTGCCAGCAGTACCGAACTAGCGCGCCAAGAGACCCAGTACTTC. It codes for CASSTELARQETQYF.

This clone has a handful of counts. The chain joins TRBV19 to TRBJ2-2; no clear D. The germline CDR1 and CDR2 sequences are LNHDA and SQIVND (reference sequence). V lost 1 base, J lost 9 bases, and 12 bases lay in between. This CDR3 has 14 amino acids. In DNA form, the CDR3 reads TGTGCCAGTAGTATAGGTTCTGGGTACCGGGAGCTGTTTTTT. This sequence encodes CASSIGSGYRELFF.

This chain links TRBV6-1 with TRBJ2-1; D possibly corresponds to TRBD1 (5 bases). The CDR3 sequence is 13 residues long. In germline, CDR1 is MNHNS, CDR2 SASEGT. The V gene lost 2 bases and the J gene lost 6 bases, with 8 bases spanning the gap. The CDR3: CASSESGANEQFF. In DNA form, the CDR3 reads TGTGCCAGCAGTGAATCTGGGGCCAATGAGCAGTTCTTC.